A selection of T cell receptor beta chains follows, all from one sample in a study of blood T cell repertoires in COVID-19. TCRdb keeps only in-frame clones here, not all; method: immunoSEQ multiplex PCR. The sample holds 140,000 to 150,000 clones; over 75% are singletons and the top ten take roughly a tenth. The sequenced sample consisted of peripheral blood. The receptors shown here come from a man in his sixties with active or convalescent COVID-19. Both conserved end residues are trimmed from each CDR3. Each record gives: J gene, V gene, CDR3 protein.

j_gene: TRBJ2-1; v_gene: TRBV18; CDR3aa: ASSPPSGRANEQF
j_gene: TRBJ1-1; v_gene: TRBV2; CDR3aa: ASTQAGGDTEAF
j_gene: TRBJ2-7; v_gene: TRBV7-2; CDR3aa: ASKLVGGRAGREQY
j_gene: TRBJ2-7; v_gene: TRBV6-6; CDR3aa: ASSYSGQSYEQY
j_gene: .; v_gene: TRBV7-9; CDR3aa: ASSRTSGGSYEQY
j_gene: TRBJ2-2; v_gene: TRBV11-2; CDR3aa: ASSPRGGRGSGELF
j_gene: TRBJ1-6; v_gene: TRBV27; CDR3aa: ASSGFQGYNSPLH
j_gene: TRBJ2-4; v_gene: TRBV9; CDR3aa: ASSASTGPENIQY
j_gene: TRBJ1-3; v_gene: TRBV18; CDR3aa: ASSPPRRGGNTIY
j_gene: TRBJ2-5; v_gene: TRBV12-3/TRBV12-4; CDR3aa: ASSSTSGETQY
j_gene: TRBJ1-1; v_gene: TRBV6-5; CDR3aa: ASSYSRQGNTEAF
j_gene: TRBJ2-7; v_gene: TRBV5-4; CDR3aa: ASSWTVSGEQY
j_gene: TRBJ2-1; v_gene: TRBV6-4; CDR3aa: ASRTSGRDYNEQF
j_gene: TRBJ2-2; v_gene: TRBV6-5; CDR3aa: ASRWGDRVTGELF
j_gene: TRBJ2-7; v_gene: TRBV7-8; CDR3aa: ASSLSQGLATYEQY
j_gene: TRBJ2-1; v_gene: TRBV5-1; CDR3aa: ASSLFGGNSYNEQF
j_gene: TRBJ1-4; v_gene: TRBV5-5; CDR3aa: ASSPGQNTNEKLF
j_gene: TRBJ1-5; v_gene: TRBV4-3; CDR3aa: ASSRTTGPGNQPQH
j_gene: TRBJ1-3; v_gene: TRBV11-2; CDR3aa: ASSFEMPGQGGNTIY
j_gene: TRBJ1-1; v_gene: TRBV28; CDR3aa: ASSFPRRRDNTEAF
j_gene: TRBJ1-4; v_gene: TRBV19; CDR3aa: ASSGTAATNEKLF